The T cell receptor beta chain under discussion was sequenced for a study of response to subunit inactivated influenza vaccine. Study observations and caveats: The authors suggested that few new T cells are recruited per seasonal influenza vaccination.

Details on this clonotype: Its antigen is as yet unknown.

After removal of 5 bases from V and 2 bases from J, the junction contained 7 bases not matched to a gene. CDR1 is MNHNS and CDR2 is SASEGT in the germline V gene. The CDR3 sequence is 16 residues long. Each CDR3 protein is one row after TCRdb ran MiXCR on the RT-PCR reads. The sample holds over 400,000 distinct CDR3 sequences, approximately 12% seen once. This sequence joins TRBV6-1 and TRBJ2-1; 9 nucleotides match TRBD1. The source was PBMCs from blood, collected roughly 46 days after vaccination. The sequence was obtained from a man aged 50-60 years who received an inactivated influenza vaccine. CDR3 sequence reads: CASSRSDRGTYNEQFF. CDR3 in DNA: TGTGCCAGCAGTCGAAGCGACAGGGGGACCTACAATGAGCAGTTCTTC.